These 15 T cell receptor beta chains came from one sample sequenced in a study of blood T cell repertoires in COVID-19. TCRdb keeps only in-frame clones here, not all; method: immunoSEQ multiplex PCR. The data contain some 250,000 clones, approximately 83% of them singletons. Sequencing was performed on peripheral blood. These receptors came from a man between 45 and 60 years old with active or convalescent COVID-19.

The J gene is TRBJ2-7, the V gene TRBV28; 8 bases are a match to TRBD1. Germline CDR1 is MDHEN and CDR2 is SYDVKM. The length of the CDR3 is 14 residues. The trim removed 4 bases at V and 0 bases at J, leaving 2 bases unmatched. CDR3 DNA: TGTGCCAGCAGTTACCAGGGGGCCTCCTACGAGCAGTACTTC. Its protein is CASSYQGASYEQYF.

The chain recombines TRBV7-9 with TRBJ1-1; no definite D call. Germline loops: CDR1 SEHNR, CDR2 FQNEAQ (reference sequence). The CDR3 loop spans 15 amino acids. Trimming left V 5 bases short and J 1 base short, with 14 bases between. The CDR3 protein is CASSHFEGGNTEAFF. CDR3 nucleotides: TGTGCCAGCAGCCACTTTGAGGGTGGGAACACTGAAGCTTTCTTT.

V is TRBV6-5 and J is TRBJ1-5; D may be TRBD1 (5 bases). V lost 6 bases, J lost 11 bases, and 17 bases lay in between. Germline CDR1 reads MNHEY; CDR2 reads SVGAGI. This CDR3 is built from 13 residues. Written as DNA, the CDR3 is TGTGCCAGCAGCGAGTCAGGGTTCGAGGCCCAGCATTTT. Its protein is CASSESGFEAQHF.

V is TRBV7-8 and J is TRBJ2-7, with D possibly being TRBD1 (7 bases). The CDR3 sequence is 15 residues long. From germline, CDR1 is SGHVS and CDR2 FQNEAQ. V lost 5 bases and J lost 1, with 15 bases in between. The CDR3 protein is CASSPQGEASYEQYF. In nucleotides, the CDR3 is TGTGCCAGCAGCCCCCAGGGGGAGGCTTCCTACGAGCAGTACTTC. The full variable domain, with the rest looked up from reference TRBV7-8 and TRBJ2-7, is GAGVSQSPRYKVAKRGQDVALRCDPISGHVSLFWYQQALGQGPEFLTYFQNEAQLDKSGLPSDRFFAERPEGSVSTLKIQRTQQEDSAVYLCASSPQGEASYEQYFGPGTRLTVT.

The V gene is TRBV6-1, the J gene TRBJ2-2; 8 bases fit TRBD2. The CDR3 is 16 amino acids. Germline-derived CDR1 and CDR2 are MNHNS and SASEGT. V lost 2 bases to trimming and J lost 4 bases; unmatched junction nucleotides: 6. The CDR3 spells CASSEFFAGGTGELFF. In DNA form, the CDR3 reads TGTGCCAGCAGTGAATTTTTTGCGGGGGGCACCGGGGAGCTGTTTTTT.

This rearrangement joins TRBV13 to TRBJ1-2, with a weak D call TRBD1 (6 bases). Trimming took off 5 bases at V and 5 bases at J, with 18 bases between the two ends. Germline loops: CDR1 PRHDT, CDR2 FYEKMQ (reference sequence). The length of the CDR3 is 15 residues. CDR3 bases: TGTGCCAGCAGCCTGGAGACCAGGGGAAAGTATGGCTACACCTTC. This codes for CASSLETRGKYGYTF.

CDR3 protein: CASSLAGTFAATYNSPLHF. In DNA, the CDR3 is TGTGCCAGCAGCTTGGCCGGGACATTTGCGGCCACCTATAATTCACCCCTCCACTTT. This rearrangement joins TRBV5-6 to TRBJ1-6, with a tentative D call TRBD1 (6 bases). There are 19 residues in the CDR3. Germline CDR1 and CDR2: SGHDT and YYEEEE. V dropped 0 bases and J dropped 2 bases, with 18 bases sitting between them.

CDR3 nucleotide sequence: TGTGCCAGCAGCAAAGAGATAAAGGGGACAGGCGAACGATTAAACAATAGCAATCAGCCCCAGCATTTT. Encoded protein: CASSKEIKGTGERLNNSNQPQHF. This chain joins TRBV21-1 and TRBJ1-5; TRBD1, as called in the table, went unchecked against the DNA. TRBV21-1 is a pseudogene locus. The CDR3 runs 23 residues.

This clone was counted between two and nine times. This sequence joins TRBV30 and TRBJ1-4, with 7 nucleotides matching TRBD1. In germline, CDR1 is GTSNPN, CDR2 SVGIG (reference sequence). With 5 bases clipped from V and 1 base from J, the junction kept 4 bases outside the gene matches. The CDR3 totals 14 residues. The CDR3 nucleotides are TGTGCCTGGGAAGGGGGCCAAACTAATGAAAAACTGTTTTTT. The encoded protein is CAWEGGQTNEKLFF.

The gene calls are TRBV18 and TRBJ1-2; D call uncertain. CDR3 length equals 12 residues. The V gene lost 10 bases and the J gene lost 8 bases, with 17 bases spanning the gap. Germline lookup yields CDR1 KGHSH and CDR2 LQKENI. The CDR3 coding sequence is TGTGCCACGCGGGAATGGGGTGCAGGCTACACCTTC. Translated, it gives CATREWGAGYTF.

The V and J genes are TRBV24-1 and TRBJ1-5; 7 bases align to TRBD1. Germline CDR1 reads KGHDR; CDR2 reads SFDVKD. After removal of 5 bases from V and 4 bases from J, the junction contained 10 bases not matched to a gene. The CDR3 sequence is 16 residues long. The CDR3 here is CATSGPGQLPNQPQHF. Here the CDR3 DNA reads TGTGCCACCAGTGGCCCGGGACAGTTGCCAAATCAGCCCCAGCATTTT.

This sequence joins TRBV19 and TRBJ1-1; 10 bases agree with TRBD1. CDR1 and CDR2 from the germline V gene are LNHDA and SQIVND (reference sequence). Losses at the gene ends were 7 bases for V and 10 bases for J; bases not matched to a gene: 9. CDR3 length: 13 amino acids. The CDR3 DNA follows: TGTGCCAGTATCCGGGACAGGGGTTCAGGAGCTTTCTTT. This encodes CASIRDRGSGAFF.

The chain has TRBV19 and TRBJ2-1; 7 positions match TRBD2. The CDR3 length is 14 residues. Germline V CDR1 and CDR2: LNHDA, SQIVND (reference sequence). V gave up 9 bases and J gave up 0 bases; unmatched junction bases: 5. The CDR3 DNA is TGTGCCAGCAGCGGGGAGGGCTCCTACAATGAGCAGTTCTTC. Its protein product is CASSGEGSYNEQFF.

The genes are TRBV28 and TRBJ1-5; TRBD1 matches 7 bases. Trimming at V came to 6 bases and at J to 3 bases, leaving 5 bases not matched to a gene. The CDR3 contains 14 residues. The germline CDR1 and CDR2 sequences are MDHEN and SYDVKM. The CDR3 is CASRATGDNQPQHF. In DNA, the CDR3 is TGTGCCAGCAGGGCTACAGGGGACAATCAGCCCCAGCATTTT.

V usage is TRBV7-2 and J usage is TRBJ1-1; D uncertain. The CDR3 is made up of 14 amino acids. Germline lookup yields CDR1 SGHTA and CDR2 FQGNSA. Trimming pared 1 base from V and 8 bases from J, leaving 14 bases between. Written as DNA, the CDR3 is TGTGCCAGCAGCTTAGAGTTCAGGATAACAGAAGCTTTCTTT. Translated: CASSLEFRITEAFF. The entire variable domain, with the rest obtained from reference TRBV7-2 and TRBJ1-1, is as follows: GAGVSQSPSNKVTEKGKDVELRCDPISGHTALYWYRQSLGQGLEFLIYFQGNSAPDKSGLPSDRFSAERTGGSVSTLTIQRTQQEDSAVYLCASSLEFRITEAFFGQGTRLTVV.